The rows below give T cell receptor beta chains drawn from one sample of a study of T cells in Graves' hyperthyroidism and ophthalmopathy. TCRdb ran MiXCR on the multiplex PCR reads and lists one entry per CDR3 protein. The sample includes over 150,000 distinct CDR3 sequences, less than 20% seen only once; the top ten take about 56%. Sequenced material: blood. The receptors derive from a woman aged 50 to 60 with Graves' hyperthyroidism. Both conserved end residues are part of each CDR3. The D gene is left open where the match is weak. Some rows mark clone size as missing; the rest say once, few, many or name a class of expanded clone.

CDR3 protein,CDR3 DNA,V gene,clone size,J gene,D gene
CAWRMGFETQYF,TGTGCCTGGAGGATGGGCTTTGAGACCCAGTACTTC,TRBV30,many,TRBJ2-5,NA
CASSPDQGTNYGYTF,TGTGCCAGCAGCCCTGATCAGGGTACTAACTATGGCTACACCTTC,TRBV5-4,many,TRBJ1-2,NA
CASSLDLAGVNEQFF,TGTGCCAGCAGCTTAGACCTAGCGGGAGTGAATGAGCAGTTCTTC,TRBV7-9,few,TRBJ2-1,TRBD2
CASSFSSSETQYF,TGTGCCAGCAGCTTCTCGAGCTCAGAGACCCAGTACTTC,TRBV5-6,NA,TRBJ2-5,NA
CASSPGFIGARYGYTF,TGTGCCAGCAGCCCCGGGTTTATAGGGGCACGATATGGCTACACCTTC,TRBV27,many,TRBJ1-2,NA
CASSKGLASYHDEQFF,TGTGCCAGCAGTAAAGGACTAGCATCTTATCATGATGAGCAGTTCTTC,TRBV27,many,TRBJ2-1,TRBD2
CASRAGPNTDTQYF,TGTGCCAGCAGGGCGGGGCCAAACACAGATACGCAGTATTTT,TRBV28,few,TRBJ2-3,NA
CAWSVSGRTQYF,TGTGCCTGGAGTGTTTCAGGGCGGACGCAGTATTTT,TRBV30,NA,TRBJ2-3,NA
CASSREMDYNEQFF,TGTGCCAGCTCGCGGGAAATGGACTACAATGAGCAGTTCTTC,TRBV6-2/TRBV6-3,many,TRBJ2-1,NA
CASSPRQVSSYNEQFF,TGTGCCAGCAGCCCCCGGCAGGTGAGCTCCTACAATGAGCAGTTCTTC,TRBV13,many,TRBJ2-1,NA
CASSFSGRAYNEQFF,TGTGCCAGCAGCTTTAGCGGGAGGGCCTACAATGAGCAGTTCTTC,TRBV7-9,many,TRBJ2-1,TRBD2
CAWTRLAGRPNEQFF,TGTGCCTGGACTAGACTAGCGGGACGTCCCAATGAGCAGTTCTTC,TRBV30,many,TRBJ2-1,TRBD2
CSARRIAGADTQYF,TGCAGTGCTAGACGGATAGCGGGAGCAGATACGCAGTATTTT,TRBV20-1,NA,TRBJ2-3,TRBD2
CASSTSDSGNTIYF,TGTGCCAGCAGTACCAGCGACTCTGGAAACACCATATATTTT,TRBV6-2/TRBV6-3,NA,TRBJ1-3,NA
CASSPWTSGQETQYF,TGTGCCAGCTCACCCTGGACTAGCGGACAAGAGACCCAGTACTTC,TRBV18,NA,TRBJ2-5,TRBD2
CASSTDGIGFYGYTF,TGTGCCAGCAGCACCGACGGTATAGGTTTCTATGGCTACACCTTC,TRBV12-3/TRBV12-4,many,TRBJ1-2,NA
CSALSPGGPDEQYF,TGCAGTGCTTTGTCCCCAGGAGGGCCGGACGAGCAGTACTTC,TRBV20-1,NA,TRBJ2-7,NA
CSGGTAEKLFF,TGCAGCGGAGGGACAGCTGAAAAACTGTTTTTT,TRBV29-1,many,TRBJ1-4,TRBD1
CASSPTPRGGGYEQYF,TGTGCCAGCAGCCCTACCCCGAGGGGAGGGGGCTACGAGCAGTACTTC,TRBV6-1,NA,TRBJ2-7,NA
CASSPRGSGTYEQYF,TGTGCCAGCAGTCCCAGGGGTAGCGGGACCTACGAGCAGTACTTC,TRBV6-1,many,TRBJ2-7,TRBD2
CASSDGQKNSNQPQHF,TGTGCCAGCAGTGACGGGCAGAAAAATAGCAATCAGCCCCAGCATTTT,TRBV6-1,NA,TRBJ1-5,NA
CASSLEAGGEQYF,TGTGCTAGCAGCTTAGAGGCGGGGGGCGAGCAGTACTTC,TRBV7-7,NA,TRBJ2-7,TRBD2
CSATVAVSSTDTQYF,TGCAGTGCAACGGTGGCGGTATCTAGCACAGATACGCAGTATTTT,TRBV20-1,many,TRBJ2-3,NA
CASSPTGVSGSFQETQYF,TGTGCCAGCAGCCCAACAGGGGTTAGCGGGAGTTTCCAAGAGACCCAGTACTTC,TRBV11-2,many,TRBJ2-5,TRBD2
CASTSGSFNEQFF,TGTGCCAGCACTAGCGGGAGTTTCAATGAGCAGTTCTTC,TRBV2,many,TRBJ2-1,TRBD2
CASSFRGASYEQYF,TGTGCCAGCAGTTTCAGGGGGGCCAGCTACGAGCAGTACTTC,TRBV27,many,TRBJ2-7,NA
CASSPPPGIPYEQYF,TGTGCCAGCTCACCACCGCCAGGGATCCCCTACGAGCAGTACTTC,TRBV28,NA,TRBJ2-7,NA
CAADRYHEAFF,TGTGCCGCTGACAGATACCATGAAGCTTTCTTT,TRBV30,NA,TRBJ1-1,NA
CASSPETRVRNEQFF,TGTGCCAGCAGCCCAGAAACCAGAGTCCGGAATGAGCAGTTCTTC,TRBV5-8,many,TRBJ2-1,NA
CASTLEGRSYNEQFF,TGTGCCAGCACCCTGGAGGGCCGGTCCTACAATGAGCAGTTCTTC,TRBV11-2,many,TRBJ2-1,NA
CASSEAWFAGELFF,TGTGCCAGCAGTGAAGCTTGGTTTGCCGGGGAGCTGTTTTTT,TRBV6-1,NA,TRBJ2-2,NA
CASSSRMGGITEAFF,TGTGCCAGCAGCTCTCGAATGGGGGGGATCACTGAAGCTTTCTTT,TRBV9,NA,TRBJ1-1,NA
CASSFRSSGRAVVADTQYF,TGTGCCAGCAGTTTTCGGTCTAGCGGGAGGGCCGTTGTCGCAGATACGCAGTATTTT,TRBV12-3/TRBV12-4,many,TRBJ2-3,TRBD2
CASSFEPDPRTDTQYF,TGTGCCAGCAGCTTCGAACCCGACCCACGCACAGATACGCAGTATTTT,TRBV7-2,many,TRBJ2-3,NA
CASTHGLRDGREQYF,TGTGCCAGCACTCACGGTCTGCGGGACGGTCGTGAGCAGTACTTC,TRBV12-3/TRBV12-4,many,TRBJ2-7,NA
CASSVSPSFSGANVLTF,TGTGCCAGCAGTGTTTCCCCAAGTTTCTCTGGGGCCAACGTCCTGACTTTC,TRBV6-4,NA,TRBJ2-6,NA
CASSSTGPAINEQFF,TGTGCCAGCAGCTCGACGGGGCCCGCCATCAATGAGCAGTTCTTC,TRBV11-3,many,TRBJ2-1,NA
CASSEGTSPTF,TGTGCCAGCAGTGAAGGGACCTCGCCAACCTTC,TRBV2,many,TRBJ1-2,NA
CASTPIQGATEAFF,TGTGCCAGCACTCCCATACAGGGGGCCACTGAAGCTTTCTTT,TRBV6-1,many,TRBJ1-1,TRBD1
CALRGFSGANVLTF,TGTGCCCTCAGAGGGTTCTCTGGGGCCAACGTCCTGACTTTC,TRBV30,NA,TRBJ2-6,NA
CASSIGRSGDYGYTF,TGTGCCAGTAGTATCGGAAGGTCCGGGGACTATGGCTACACCTTC,TRBV19,many,TRBJ1-2,NA
CAISDKWTSGSTKRDTQYF,TGTGCCATCAGTGATAAATGGACTAGCGGGAGCACGAAGCGTGATACGCAGTATTTT,TRBV10-3,NA,TRBJ2-3,TRBD2
CASSFASWYRTDTQYF,TGTGCCAGCAGTTTTGCCTCGTGGTATCGCACAGATACGCAGTATTTT,TRBV27,NA,TRBJ2-3,NA
CAWSVWTSGYNEQFF,TGTGCCTGGAGTGTCTGGACTAGCGGATACAATGAGCAGTTCTTC,TRBV30,many,TRBJ2-1,TRBD2
CASGLKAGTLTSYNEQFF,TGTGCTAGTGGTTTAAAAGCCGGGACACTTACTTCCTACAATGAGCAGTTCTTC,TRBV12-5,many,TRBJ2-1,NA
CASSLRDRVRAGGANVLTF,TGCGCCAGCAGCCTCCGGGACAGGGTGAGAGCGGGGGGGGCCAACGTCCTGACTTTC,TRBV4-1,NA,TRBJ2-6,TRBD1
CASDDEDKPARYGYTF,TGTGCCAGCGATGACGAAGACAAACCCGCACGATATGGCTACACCTTC,TRBV6-1,NA,TRBJ1-2,NA
CASSYSIGPSRRVSSYEQYF,TGTGCCAGCAGTTACTCGATAGGTCCTTCTCGCAGGGTAAGCTCCTACGAGCAGTACTTC,TRBV6-5,NA,TRBJ2-7,NA
CASQGTSGSGELFF,TGTGCCAGCCAAGGGACTAGCGGGAGTGGGGAGCTGTTTTTT,TRBV6-1,many,TRBJ2-2,TRBD2
CASSDYDRNTEAFF,TGTGCCAGCAGCGATTACGACAGGAACACTGAAGCTTTCTTT,TRBV27,many,TRBJ1-1,NA